This passage covers 14 T cell receptor beta chains from one sample sequenced in a study of spatial heterogeneity in lung cancer. TCRdb itself ran the 5' RACE reads through MiXCR, one entry per CDR3 protein. The data show roughly 120,000 distinct CDR3 sequences, more than 10% seen once. The time point is: blood at routine non-recurrence follow-up after resection. Tumor, nontumor lung or frozen PBMC supplied whole RNA that was sequenced unsorted. Source: PBMCs, taken at follow-up. The receptor source for this set is a male donor with early-stage non-small cell lung cancer.

This clonotype has just a few counts. This chain links TRBV6-5 with TRBJ2-1, with 9 bases aligning to TRBD2. Germline V gene data show CDR1 as MNHEY and CDR2 as SVGAGI. This CDR3 comprises 15 residues. Trimming cost V 1 base and J 5 bases; bases outside gene matches: 3. The CDR3 bases are TGTGCCAGCAGTTACTGGCGGGGGGGGGACAATGAGCAGTTCTTC. This gives the protein CASSYWRGGDNEQFF.

The CDR3 DNA sequence: TGTGCCAGCAGAACCTTGACCTCTCCCCGGGATACGCAGTATTTT. This codes for CASRTLTSPRDTQYF. V gene TRBV2 combines with J gene TRBJ2-3; D is undetermined. Germline V CDR1 and CDR2: SNHLY, FYNNEI. Deletions cut 6 bases from V and 6 bases from J, with 19 bases between. The CDR3 runs to 15 residues.

This clonotype has more than one count but fewer than ten. The chain recombines TRBV7-2 with TRBJ1-3; tentative D call: TRBD1 (6 bases). Looked up from germline, CDR1 is SGHTA and CDR2 is FQGNSA. V lost 1 base, J lost 7 bases, and 17 bases lay in between. The CDR3 contains 16 residues. The CDR3 protein is CASSLGPAGEGNTIYF. The CDR3 nucleotides read TGTGCCAGCAGCTTAGGTCCGGCAGGGGAAGGGAACACCATATATTTT.

This clonotype came up a few times. This sequence joins TRBV11-3 and TRBJ2-1, with 11 bases lining up with TRBD2. The J segment lost 2 bases and the V segment lost 5 bases, leaving 2 bases of the junction unmatched. Germline-derived CDR1 and CDR2 are SGHNT and YENEEA. The CDR3 loop spans 15 amino acids. The CDR3 protein is CASSPSGGPYNEQFF. The CDR3 region has the DNA TGTGCCAGCAGCCCTAGCGGGGGGCCCTACAATGAGCAGTTCTTC.

This clonotype was recorded many times. The chain has TRBV6-2 or TRBV6-3 and TRBJ1-2; unclear D gene. The V end was cut by 0 bases, the J end by 7 bases, with 12 bases between. The CDR3 is 14 amino acids. Germline V gives CDR1 MNHEY, CDR2 SVGEGT. The CDR3 bases are TGTGCCAGCAGTTACTCGGCCAGCCCCGCTGGCTACACCTTC. This sequence encodes CASSYSASPAGYTF.

This clonotype turned up a few times. The rearrangement uses TRBV27 and TRBJ2-2, with D perhaps matching TRBD1 (5 bases). The CDR3 loop spans 18 amino acids. Germline CDR1 MNHEY, CDR2 SMNVEV (reference sequence). V lost 2 bases and J lost 2, with 18 bases in between. As DNA, the CDR3 is TGTGCCAGCAGTTTAACCTCTACAGGATTTCTAAACACCGGGGAGCTGTTTTTT. Its translation: CASSLTSTGFLNTGELFF.

V and J are TRBV24-1 and TRBJ2-3, with 8 bases aligning to TRBD1. J was trimmed by 6 bases and V by 6 bases; bases with no gene match: 7. CDR1 KGHDR and CDR2 SFDVKD come from the germline V gene. The CDR3 contains 14 residues. CDR3 amino acids: CATSPDRVEDTQYF. DNA of the CDR3: TGTGCCACCAGTCCGGACAGGGTGGAGGATACGCAGTATTTT.

This clonotype was found a few times. V and J are TRBV20-1 and TRBJ1-4; no clear D. V lost 5 bases and J lost 8, with 12 bases in between. CDR3 length: 12 residues. Germline CDR1 DFQATT, CDR2 SNEGSKA (reference sequence). The CDR3 region is CSAPDMGEKLFF. DNA for the CDR3: TGCAGTGCTCCCGACATGGGGGAAAAACTGTTTTTT.

This clonotype came up many times. V gene TRBV6-2 or TRBV6-3 combines with J gene TRBJ2-7; 7 nucleotides line up with TRBD2. There are 16 residues in the CDR3. Germline V gives CDR1 MNHEY, CDR2 SVGEGT. Trimming removed 2 bases from V and 1 base from J; junction bases left unmatched: 8. The CDR3 region has the DNA TGTGCCAGCAGTTACCCCCCGGGAGGTCTATCCTACGAGCAGTACTTC. This gives the protein CASSYPPGGLSYEQYF.

This chain connects TRBV12-3 or TRBV12-4 to TRBJ1-6, with D tentatively TRBD1 (6 bases). This CDR3 has 15 residues. Trimming removed 5 bases from V and 7 bases from J, with 15 bases in between. The CDR3 reads CASSPQGGQNSPLHF. The DNA of the CDR3 is TGTGCCAGCAGTCCACAGGGTGGACAAAATTCACCCCTCCACTTT.

Only a few counts were recorded for this clonotype. The CDR3 nucleotides are TGTGCCAGCACCTTAGTCGTCAGGGCCAATTCACCCCTCCACTTT. Amino acids: CASTLVVRANSPLHF. The chain links TRBV28 to TRBJ1-6; D is perhaps TRBD1 (5 bases). V shed 7 bases and J shed 7 bases, with 17 bases lying between them. This CDR3 is 15 amino acids long. Germline lookup yields CDR1 MDHEN and CDR2 SYDVKM.

This clonotype was picked up a small number of times. This chain uses TRBV12-3 or TRBV12-4 with TRBJ2-7; 8 bases are a match to TRBD1. J lost 1 base, V lost 2 bases, and 7 bases had no gene match. This CDR3 has 16 amino acids. The CDR3 is CASSLRGQGASYEQYF. In DNA form, the CDR3 reads TGTGCCAGCAGTTTACGGGGTCAGGGGGCTTCCTACGAGCAGTACTTC.

This chain uses TRBV5-1 with TRBJ2-7; a possible D gene is TRBD2 (5 bases). This CDR3 region has 14 residues. V shed 0 bases and J shed 2 bases, with 9 bases lying between them. Germline CDR1 SGHRS, CDR2 YFSETQ. CDR3 in amino acids: CASSLDSGTYEQYF. CDR3 in DNA: TGCGCCAGCAGCTTGGACTCCGGGACCTACGAGCAGTACTTC.

This clonotype was counted a few times. The chain has TRBV19 and TRBJ2-4, with 8 bases lining up with TRBD1. In germline, CDR1 is LNHDA, CDR2 SQIVND (reference sequence). J gave up 0 bases and V 9 bases, and 7 bases lay outside the gene matches. CDR3 size: 15 residues. The CDR3 DNA sequence: TGTGCCAGCATGGGGACAGGACTAGCCAAAAACATTCAGTACTTC. The encoded protein is CASMGTGLAKNIQYF.